The TCR beta chain under discussion was sequenced for a study of CD4 T cells in relation to SARS-CoV-2 and coronaviruses. Clones were sequenced by immunoSEQ multiplex PCR, and TCRdb holds only the in-frame ones, with some missing. The sample shows some 30,000 clones, 76% of them seen only once. The CDR3 sequence is 15 residues long. Trimming took 3 bases from V and 3 from J, leaving 12 bases between them. Germline CDR1 reads LGHDT; CDR2 reads YNNKEL (reference sequence). The study, taken as a whole, reports: This crossreactivity analysis covered spike protein alone, no other viral proteins.

This clone has more than one count but fewer than ten. The antigen remains undetermined. Before the COVID-19 pandemic, during about 2011-2019, CD4+ T cells were taken from unexposed donors. Isolation of CD4+ T cells took place after less than 11 days in culture. As cell numbers allowed, unexposed-donor CD4+ T cells faced SARS-CoV-2 S/N and four cold-coronavirus spikes. The sequenced sample was CD4+ T cells from PBMCs, cultured in vitro. The rearrangement links TRBV3-1 (or the pseudogene TRBV3-2) to TRBJ1-5; D not certain. This clonotype was obtained from a human donor in good health. The CDR3 spells CASSQMVTDNQPQHF. The CDR3 DNA reads TGTGCCAGCAGCCAGATGGTTACAGACAATCAGCCCCAGCATTTT.